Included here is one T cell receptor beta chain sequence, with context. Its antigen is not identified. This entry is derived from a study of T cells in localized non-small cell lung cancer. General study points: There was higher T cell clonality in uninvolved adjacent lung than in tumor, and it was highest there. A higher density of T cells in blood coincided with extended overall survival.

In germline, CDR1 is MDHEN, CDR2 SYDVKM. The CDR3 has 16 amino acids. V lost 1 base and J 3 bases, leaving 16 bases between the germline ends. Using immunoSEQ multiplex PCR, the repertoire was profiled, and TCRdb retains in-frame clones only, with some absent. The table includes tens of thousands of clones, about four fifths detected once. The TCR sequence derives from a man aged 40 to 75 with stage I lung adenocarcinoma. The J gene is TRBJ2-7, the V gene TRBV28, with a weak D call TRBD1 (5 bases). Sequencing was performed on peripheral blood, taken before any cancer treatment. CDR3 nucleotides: TGTGCCAGCAGTTTATTTCGTCAGGGAAGTATCTACGAGCAGTACTTC. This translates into CASSLFRQGSIYEQYF. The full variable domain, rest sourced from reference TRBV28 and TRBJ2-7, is DVKVTQSSRYLVKRTGEKVFLECVQDMDHENMFWYRQDPGLGLRLIYFSYDVKMKEKGDIPEGYSVSREKKERFSLILESASTNQTSMYLCASSLFRQGSIYEQYFGPGTRLTVT.